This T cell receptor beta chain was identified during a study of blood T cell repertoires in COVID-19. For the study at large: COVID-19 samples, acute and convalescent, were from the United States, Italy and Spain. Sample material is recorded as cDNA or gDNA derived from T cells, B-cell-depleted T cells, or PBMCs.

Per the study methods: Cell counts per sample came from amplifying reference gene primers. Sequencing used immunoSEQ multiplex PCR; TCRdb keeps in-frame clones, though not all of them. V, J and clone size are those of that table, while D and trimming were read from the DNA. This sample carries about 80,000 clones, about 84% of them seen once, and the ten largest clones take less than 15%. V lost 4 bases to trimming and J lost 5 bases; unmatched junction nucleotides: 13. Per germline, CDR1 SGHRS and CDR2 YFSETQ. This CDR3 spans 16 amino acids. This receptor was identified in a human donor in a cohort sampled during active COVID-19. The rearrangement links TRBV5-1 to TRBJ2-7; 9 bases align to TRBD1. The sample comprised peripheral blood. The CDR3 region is CASSPDPGTGIHEQYF. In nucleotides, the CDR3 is TGCGCCAGCAGCCCCGACCCCGGGACAGGGATCCACGAGCAGTACTTC.